Shown below are 24 T cell receptor beta chains from a single sample sequenced in a study of early T cells in non-severe SARS-CoV-2 infection. TCRdb redid the calling of the 5' RACE reads with MiXCR, one entry per CDR3 protein. The sample consists of about 40,000 distinct CDR3 sequences, 4.7% of them appearing once. Source material: whole blood. The receptors come from an adult who was a healthcare worker with PCR-confirmed SARS-CoV-2 infection or an uninfected control (not recorded which).

This clonotype was detected many times. The rearrangement links TRBV28 to TRBJ2-7; TRBD1 matches 7 bases. Per the germline V gene, CDR1 is MDHEN and CDR2 is SYDVKM. V shed 5 bases, J shed 1 base, and the junction held 5 bases outside the gene matches. The CDR3 covers 14 residues. CDR3 bases: TGTGCCAGCAGTCGACTGACAGGGTCCTACGAGCAGTACTTC. This translates into CASSRLTGSYEQYF.

This clonotype was counted ten times or more. Here the CDR3 DNA reads TGTGCCAGCAGTCTACGACCGGGACTAGCGGGAGGCTACGAGCAGTACTTC. Protein product: CASSLRPGLAGGYEQYF. The chain uses TRBV27 and TRBJ2-7; TRBD2 aligns across 15 bases. The length of the CDR3 is 17 residues. CDR1 is MNHEY, CDR2 SMNVEV, per germline (reference sequence). V trimming: 5 bases; J trimming: 3 bases; junction bases outside the gene matches: 8.

The chain uses TRBV5-4 and TRBJ2-1; 9 bases are a match to TRBD1. Trimming took 5 bases from V and 0 from J; bases not matched to a gene: 6. This CDR3 is 16 amino acids long. The germline CDR1 and CDR2 sequences are SGHNT and YYREEE (reference sequence). CDR3 sequence (DNA): TGTGCCAGCAGTTCCCCGGGACAGGGCTCCTACAATGAGCAGTTCTTC. Its protein is CASSSPGQGSYNEQFF.

This clonotype appeared many times. V gene TRBV12-3 or TRBV12-4 combines with J gene TRBJ2-1, with TRBD2 matching 12 bases. Trimming at V came to 8 bases and at J to 7 bases, leaving 9 bases not matched to a gene. There are 15 residues in the CDR3. CDR3 coding DNA: TGTGCCAGCCAAAGACTAGCGGGAGTAAGGAATGAGCAGTTCTTC. As protein: CASQRLAGVRNEQFF.

This clonotype came up many times. V and J are TRBV7-9 and TRBJ2-7, with D perhaps matching TRBD2 (6 bases). V shed 5 bases and J shed 2 bases, with 13 bases lying between them. CDR3 length equals 14 residues. Germline V gene data show CDR1 as SEHNR and CDR2 as FQNEAQ (reference sequence). In nucleotides, the CDR3 is TGTGCCAGCAGCCCGCAGGGAGGAACCTACGAGCAGTACTTC. This encodes CASSPQGGTYEQYF.

This clonotype occurred a few times. The V call is TRBV30, the J call TRBJ2-2, with TRBD1 as a possible D gene (6 bases). Deletions cut 0 bases from V and 6 bases from J, with 14 bases between. Germline CDR1 GTSNPN, CDR2 SVGIG (reference sequence). This CDR3 has 15 amino acids. The CDR3 bases are TGTGCCTGGAGTGTATCAGGGGCGGAGGCCGGGGAGCTGTTTTTT. It is translated as CAWSVSGAEAGELFF.

The table lists this clonotype with a few counts. The V and J genes are TRBV18 and TRBJ2-7; weak D call: TRBD1 (5 bases). V was cut by 3 bases and J by 0 bases, with 15 bases left in between. The V gene's germline CDR1 is KGHSH and CDR2 LQKENI. This CDR3 comprises 16 residues. This chain's CDR3 is CASSPALGAYSYEQYF. The CDR3 nucleotides read TGTGCCAGCTCACCGGCATTAGGGGCCTACTCCTACGAGCAGTACTTC.

This clonotype was detected many times. CDR3 region: CSARRPSGSSYEQYF. CDR3 in DNA: TGCAGTGCCCGCCGACCTAGCGGTAGCTCCTACGAGCAGTACTTC. The chain combines TRBV20-1 with TRBJ2-7, with 7 bases fitting TRBD2. The length of the CDR3 is 15 residues. Germline lookup yields CDR1 DFQATT and CDR2 SNEGSKA (reference sequence). The V and J ends lost 6 bases and 0 bases, in that order; junction bases with no gene match: 11.

The CDR3 loop is CASSLEGLPYEQYF. Written as DNA, the CDR3 is TGCGCCAGCAGCTTGGAAGGACTCCCCTACGAGCAGTACTTC. The chain recombines TRBV5-1 with TRBJ2-7; possible D gene TRBD2, 5 bases. There are 14 residues in the CDR3. The germline CDR1 and CDR2 sequences are SGHRS and YFSETQ. V lost 0 bases, J lost 2 bases, and 9 bases lay in between.

The J gene is TRBJ2-2, the V gene TRBV10-3; 8 positions match TRBD1. Germline-derived CDR1 and CDR2 are ENHRY and SYGVKD. The length of the CDR3 is 14 residues. V shed 10 bases, J shed 4 bases, and the junction held 8 bases outside the gene matches. The CDR3 loop reads CATYGQGATGELFF. DNA of the CDR3: TGTGCCACCTACGGACAGGGTGCCACCGGGGAGCTGTTTTTT.

This clonotype has ten or more counts. The chain has TRBV7-2 and TRBJ2-3; D is unresolved. V was clipped by 2 bases and J by 4 bases, with 10 bases between them. The germline V gene has CDR1 SGHTA and CDR2 FQGNSA. This CDR3 has 14 residues. CDR3 in DNA: TGTGCCAGCAGCTTAAGGGTGTCCCCAGATACGCAGTATTTT. The encoded protein is CASSLRVSPDTQYF.

In this sample, this clonotype turned up many times. The chain couples TRBV6-2 or TRBV6-3 to TRBJ1-1; tentative D call: TRBD1 (5 bases). This CDR3 region has 13 residues. V dropped 11 bases and J dropped 0 bases, with 13 bases sitting between them. Germline V lookup: CDR1 MNHEY, CDR2 SVGEGT. The CDR3 DNA reads TGTGCCTCCGTCCGGGGCTTGAACACTGAAGCTTTCTTT. This sequence encodes CASVRGLNTEAFF.

The V call is TRBV29-1, the J call TRBJ2-3; the D gene is possibly TRBD1 (6 bases). In germline, CDR1 is SQVTM, CDR2 ANQGSEA. V was pared by 3 bases and J by 5 bases, with 12 bases between. The CDR3 has 13 amino acids. The CDR3 reads CSVEKQGGDTQYF. CDR3 nucleotides: TGCAGCGTTGAGAAACAGGGTGGAGATACGCAGTATTTT.

The chain joins TRBV7-3 to TRBJ2-1, with 8 bases that match TRBD2. Germline V gives CDR1 SGHTA, CDR2 FQGTGA. V was clipped by 5 bases and J by 2 bases; unmatched bases: 5. This CDR3 has 15 residues. The CDR3 bases are TGTGCCAGCAGCCCGGGCGGGGGGACCTACAATGAGCAGTTCTTC. Translated, it gives CASSPGGGTYNEQFF.

This clonotype was detected ten times or more. The genes are TRBV10-3 and TRBJ1-5; TRBD1 matches 8 bases. Germline-derived CDR1 and CDR2 are ENHRY and SYGVKD. Trimming took 4 bases from V and 7 from J; bases not matched to a gene: 9. CDR3 length equals 15 residues. CDR3 region: CAISAIGTGGQPQHF. The CDR3 DNA reads TGTGCCATCAGTGCTATTGGGACAGGCGGACAGCCCCAGCATTTT.

This clonotype was picked up many times. The chain links TRBV6-2 or TRBV6-3 to TRBJ2-3; D perhaps matches TRBD1 (6 bases). Trimming shortened V by 7 bases and J by 1 base, and 15 bases separated the two germline ends. This CDR3 contains 15 residues. Germline CDR1 reads MNHEY; CDR2 reads SVGEGT. The DNA for the CDR3 is TGTGCCAGCACCAAGGGGGTGGGAGGCACAGATACGCAGTATTTT. Translated, it gives CASTKGVGGTDTQYF.

This clonotype was observed a few times. This chain connects TRBV27 to TRBJ2-7; 7 bases agree with TRBD1. Per germline, CDR1 MNHEY and CDR2 SMNVEV (reference sequence). The CDR3 has 13 amino acids. The junction had 8 bases not matched to a gene; V was cut back by 4 bases and J by 8 bases. The CDR3 region has the DNA TGTGCCAGCAGTTACGACAGGGCCAACCAGCAGTACTTC. Encoded protein: CASSYDRANQQYF.

This clonotype was recorded many times. CDR3 nucleotide sequence: TGTGCCAGCAGTGAACCCGGGGAGCTGTTTTTT. This codes for CASSEPGELFF. V and J are TRBV2 and TRBJ2-2; D gene ambiguous. Germline values: CDR1 SNHLY, CDR2 FYNNEI. The CDR3 consists of 11 residues. V lost 2 bases to trimming and J lost 6 bases, with 1 base between them.

This sequence joins TRBV20-1 and TRBJ1-5; D is ambiguous. Germline CDR1 and CDR2: DFQATT and SNEGSKA (reference sequence). The CDR3 loop spans 12 amino acids. Trimming shortened V by 4 bases and J by 2 bases, and 6 bases separated the two germline ends. The CDR3, as DNA: TGCAGTGCTAAGGCGGGCAATCAGCCCCAGCATTTT. Amino acid sequence: CSAKAGNQPQHF.

This clonotype was recorded at least ten times. The V call is TRBV24-1, the J call TRBJ2-2; no definite D call. The ends were cut back, 1 base at V and 1 base at J, with 9 bases in the middle. This CDR3 region has 16 residues. The germline V gene has CDR1 KGHDR and CDR2 SFDVKD. The CDR3 sequence is CATSDLGSLNTGELFF. For the CDR3, the DNA is TGTGCCACCAGTGATTTAGGGTCATTGAACACCGGGGAGCTGTTTTTT.

The chain employs TRBV7-6 and TRBJ2-7; D uncertain. CDR1 and CDR2 (germline): SGHVS, FNYEAQ. The CDR3 runs to 13 residues. Trimming shortened V by 3 bases and J by 6 bases, and 12 bases separated the two germline ends. Written as DNA, the CDR3 is TGTGCCAGCAGCTTCACCTTGTGGGGCGAGCAGTACTTC. Its protein product is CASSFTLWGEQYF.

This clonotype was observed at least ten times. The chain combines TRBV18 with TRBJ2-6; D uncertain. The CDR3 contains 14 residues. The V and J ends lost 3 bases and 0 bases respectively, with 3 bases between them. Germline V gene sequence: CDR1 KGHSH, CDR2 LQKENI. The chain's CDR3 is CASSPDSGANVLTF. DNA of the CDR3: TGTGCCAGCTCACCGGACTCTGGGGCCAACGTCCTGACTTTC.

The chain recombines TRBV9 with TRBJ2-7; a weak D match, TRBD1 (6 bases). The CDR3 sequence is 16 residues long. Trimming stripped 0 bases from V and 0 bases from J, with 13 bases between. The germline gives CDR1 SGDLS, CDR2 YYNGEE. CDR3 sequence (DNA): TGTGCCAGCAGCGTAGGCCTGGACAGAGACTCCTACGAGCAGTACTTC. It codes for CASSVGLDRDSYEQYF. The whole variable domain, filled in from reference TRBV9 and TRBJ2-7, reads DSGVTQTPKHLITATGQRVTLRCSPRSGDLSVYWYQQSLDQGLQFLIQYYNGEERAKGNILERFSAQQFPDLHSELNLSSLELGDSALYFCASSVGLDRDSYEQYFGPGTRLTVT.

There are many counts of this clonotype. This chain uses TRBV5-1 with TRBJ2-1; 10 positions agree with TRBD2. The CDR3 spans 15 residues. Germline loops: CDR1 SGHRS, CDR2 YFSETQ. Trimming at V came to 3 bases and at J to 3 bases, leaving 3 bases not matched to a gene. The CDR3, as DNA: TGCGCCAGCAGCTACGAGCGGGGGGGCTACAATGAGCAGTTCTTC. Its protein is CASSYERGGYNEQFF.